Presented here are 31 T cell receptor beta chains from one specimen sequenced in a study of PD-1 blockade in classical Hodgkin lymphoma. Brentuximab vedotin exposure varied among the patients, all of whom had relapsed after autologous stem cell transplantation. TCRdb's copy holds only in-frame clones and misses some; the assay was immunoSEQ multiplex PCR. This sample has 26,000 or so clones, with 67% found just once. The sample in question was peripheral blood mononuclear cells (PBMCs), obtained before the second cycle of nivolumab. The receptors come from a human donor with classical Hodgkin lymphoma.

The rearrangement uses TRBV28 and TRBJ2-3, with a weak D call TRBD2 (5 bases). This CDR3 is built from 15 residues. The germline V and J ends were trimmed by 3 bases and 2 bases, with 12 bases remaining between them. Germline CDR1 is MDHEN and CDR2 is SYDVKM. This CDR3 reads CASSFQSGATDTQYF. CDR3 sequence (DNA): TGTGCCAGCAGTTTTCAGAGCGGTGCCACAGATACGCAGTATTTT.

This clone appeared once. The chain joins TRBV6-5 to TRBJ2-5, with D perhaps matching TRBD2 (6 bases). CDR1 is MNHEY and CDR2 is SVGAGI in the germline V gene. This CDR3 has 16 residues. The ends were cut back, 0 bases at V and 1 base at J, with 12 bases in the middle. This CDR3 reads CASSYSAAGSQETQYF. CDR3 DNA: TGTGCCAGCAGTTACTCGGCAGCGGGCAGCCAAGAGACCCAGTACTTC.

This CDR3 reads CASSYERGAYGYTF. The CDR3 region has the DNA TGTGCCAGCAGTTACGAAAGGGGGGCTTATGGCTACACCTTC. V and J are TRBV6-5 and TRBJ1-2, with a tentative D call TRBD1 (6 bases). CDR3 length: 14 amino acids. V dropped 2 bases and J dropped 5 bases, with 12 bases sitting between them. Germline V gene lookup returns CDR1 MNHEY and CDR2 SVGAGI.

The chain joins TRBV19 to TRBJ2-1; no firm D call. Trimming pared 3 bases from V and 4 bases from J, leaving 7 bases between. Germline V gene data show CDR1 as LNHDA and CDR2 as SQIVND (reference sequence). The CDR3 consists of 13 residues. The CDR3 nucleotides are TGTGCCAGTAGTATGGAACTTTACAATGAGCAGTTCTTC. Its translation: CASSMELYNEQFF.

J is TRBJ2-3 and V is TRBV7-3, with 7 bases matching TRBD1. CDR3 size: 16 residues. V shed 5 bases and J 4 bases; nucleotides not matched to a gene: 12. Germline CDR1 reads SGHTA; CDR2 reads FQGTGA. CDR3 sequence (DNA): TGTGCCAGCAGCACAACGACAGGGATCTCCTCAGATACGCAGTATTTT. It codes for CASSTTTGISSDTQYF.

J is TRBJ2-1 and V is TRBV5-1, with a weak D call TRBD2 (6 bases). CDR3 size: 15 residues. Trimming stripped 5 bases from V and 3 bases from J, with 15 bases between. Per the germline V gene, CDR1 is SGHRS and CDR2 is YFSETQ. The CDR3 here is CASRKTGDVYNEQFF. The CDR3 DNA reads as TGCGCCAGCAGAAAAACGGGAGACGTCTACAATGAGCAGTTCTTC.

There are a few counts of this clone. The chain couples TRBV27 to TRBJ2-6, with D perhaps TRBD2 (6 bases). CDR3 length: 15 amino acids. The V and J ends lost 6 bases and 0 bases respectively, with 9 bases between them. Per germline, CDR1 MNHEY and CDR2 SMNVEV (reference sequence). CDR3 amino acids: CASRRGFSGANVLTF. In DNA form, the CDR3 reads TGTGCCAGCAGGCGGGGTTTCTCTGGGGCCAACGTCCTGACTTTC.

The chain joins TRBV6-5 to TRBJ1-2; 8 nucleotides line up with TRBD1. V shed 1 base, J shed 8 bases, and the junction held 3 bases outside the gene matches. Germline V gene data show CDR1 as MNHEY and CDR2 as SVGAGI. The CDR3 has 13 residues. Here the CDR3 DNA reads TGTGCCAGCAGTTACTTGGGGACAGGCGGCTACACCTTC. Amino acids: CASSYLGTGGYTF.

V is TRBV4-1 and J is TRBJ2-5; 13 nucleotides agree with TRBD2. In germline, CDR1 is MGHRA, CDR2 YSYEKL. V was pared by 6 bases and J by 4 bases, with 5 bases of the junction left unmatched. The CDR3 sequence is 15 residues long. This CDR3 is CASSPRLAGGETQYF. The DNA for the CDR3 is TGCGCCAGCAGTCCGCGACTAGCGGGGGGAGAGACCCAGTACTTC.

CDR3: CANLGQVSYEQYF. The DNA for the CDR3 is TGTGCCAACCTGGGACAGGTGTCCTACGAGCAGTACTTC. This chain uses TRBV2 with TRBJ2-7; 8 bases are a match to TRBD1. After removal of 10 bases from V and 1 base from J, the junction contained 6 bases not matched to a gene. This CDR3 has 13 residues. CDR1 SNHLY and CDR2 FYNNEI come from the germline V gene.

This clone was seen more than once but under ten times. The V and J genes are TRBV28 and TRBJ2-1, with 8 bases aligning to TRBD1. With V trimmed by 1 base and J by 7 bases, 6 bases remained unmatched. The CDR3 extends over 15 amino acids. CDR1 MDHEN and CDR2 SYDVKM come from the germline V gene. The CDR3 region is CASSLFGQGQNEQFF. The CDR3, as DNA: TGTGCCAGCAGTTTATTTGGACAGGGCCAAAATGAGCAGTTCTTC. Using reference TRBV28 and TRBJ2-1 for the parts outside the CDR3, the full variable domain is DVKVTQSSRYLVKRTGEKVFLECVQDMDHENMFWYRQDPGLGLRLIYFSYDVKMKEKGDIPEGYSVSREKKERFSLILESASTNQTSMYLCASSLFGQGQNEQFFGPGTRLTVL.

The V gene is TRBV7-8, the J gene TRBJ2-1; TRBD2 aligns across 10 bases. Germline V lookup: CDR1 SGHVS, CDR2 FQNEAQ. This CDR3 region has 15 residues. The junction had 3 bases not matched to a gene; V was cut back by 5 bases and J by 2 bases. CDR3 DNA: TGTGCCAGCAGCAAGCGGGAGGGACCCTACAATGAGCAGTTCTTC. Translation gives CASSKREGPYNEQFF.

The table lists this clone with a count of one. The V call is TRBV5-6, the J call TRBJ2-1, with D uncertain. This CDR3 spans 15 amino acids. Per germline, CDR1 SGHDT and CDR2 YYEEEE. The V end lost 6 bases, the J end lost 8 bases, and 21 bases lay between the germline ends. The CDR3 protein is CASILYGTAHHEQFF. In nucleotides, the CDR3 is TGTGCCAGCATCCTATACGGCACAGCACATCATGAGCAGTTCTTC.

Concerning this clone itself: The same CDR3 is also encoded by other DNA sequences in this sample. V gene TRBV6-5 combines with J gene TRBJ1-5; no reliable D call. Per germline, CDR1 MNHEY and CDR2 SVGAGI. The CDR3 consists of 13 residues. V gave up 6 bases and J gave up 1 base, with 7 bases separating them. DNA for the CDR3: TGTGCCAGCAGACTGGACAGCAATCAGCCCCAGCATTTT. This sequence encodes CASRLDSNQPQHF.

This clone was seen a few times. The chain recombines TRBV5-4 with TRBJ1-5; D is uncertain. V gave up 0 bases and J gave up 0 bases, with 7 bases separating them. This CDR3 is built from 15 residues. Per the germline V gene, CDR1 is SGHNT and CDR2 is YYREEE (reference sequence). CDR3 protein: CASSLDGTSNQPQHF. In DNA form, the CDR3 reads TGTGCCAGCAGCTTGGACGGTACTAGCAATCAGCCCCAGCATTTT.

This clone was picked up a small number of times. V usage is TRBV7-2 and J usage is TRBJ1-5, with 7 bases aligning to TRBD1. Unmatched junction bases numbered 8, after V lost 1 base and J lost 2 bases. This CDR3 region has 17 residues. Germline CDR1 and CDR2: SGHTA and FQGNSA. CDR3 in amino acids: CASSLEAGGFGNQPQHF. The CDR3 bases are TGTGCCAGCAGCTTAGAGGCAGGGGGGTTTGGCAATCAGCCCCAGCATTTT.

This rearrangement joins TRBV5-1 to TRBJ2-1, with TRBD2 matching 8 bases. The ends lost 0 bases at V and 10 bases at J; junction bases unmatched: 9. Germline assignment: CDR1 SGHRS and CDR2 YFSETQ. The CDR3 extends over 15 amino acids. The CDR3 coding sequence is TGCGCCAGCAGCTTGGACGGACTAGCAAGTAGGGAGCAGTTCTTC. This encodes CASSLDGLASREQFF.

The V gene is TRBV30, the J gene TRBJ1-1; D gene uncertain. Per the germline V gene, CDR1 is GTSNPN and CDR2 is SVGIG (reference sequence). Trimming stripped 0 bases from V and 3 bases from J, with 11 bases between. There are 14 residues in the CDR3. This CDR3 reads CAWSVSRSHTEAFF. Written as DNA, the CDR3 is TGTGCCTGGAGTGTAAGTAGGTCTCACACTGAAGCTTTCTTT.

This chain joins TRBV6-8 and TRBJ2-3; D might be TRBD2 (5 bases). The CDR3 is 15 amino acids. From germline, CDR1 is MNHGY and CDR2 SAAAGT. The germline V and J ends were trimmed by 6 bases and 1 base, with 14 bases remaining between them. The CDR3, as DNA: TGTGCCAGCAGCCCCACCGGACTTCGCACAGATACGCAGTATTTT. As protein: CASSPTGLRTDTQYF.

Turning to this clone: An end of the junction differs from the germline gene, which may be a read error. The chain couples TRBV25-1 to TRBJ2-7; perhaps TRBD1 as D (5 bases). Germline CDR1 MGHDK, CDR2 SYGVNS. The CDR3 has 15 residues. The CDR3 region has the DNA TGTGCCAGCAGTGAATCTTGGCAGGGATCCTCCGAGCAGTACTTC. Translated: CASSESWQGSSEQYF.

J is TRBJ1-3 and V is TRBV7-9, with a possible D match to TRBD1 (5 bases). The germline CDR1 and CDR2 sequences are SEHNR and FQNEAQ (reference sequence). CDR3 length: 15 residues. V gave up 7 bases and J gave up 0 bases, with 13 bases separating them. The CDR3 DNA reads TGTGCCAGCACCGAACAGGTTTTCTCTGGAAACACCATATATTTT. This encodes CASTEQVFSGNTIYF. Based on the CDR3 plus reference TRBV7-9 and TRBJ1-3, the full variable domain is DTGVSQNPRHKITKRGQNVTFRCDPISEHNRLYWYRQTLGQGPEFLTYFQNEAQLEKSRLLSDRFSAERPKGSFSTLEIQRTEQGDSAMYLCASTEQVFSGNTIYFGEGSWLTVV.

The rearrangement uses TRBV4-1 and TRBJ1-4; D is unclear. This CDR3 has 14 amino acids. Germline CDR1 MGHRA, CDR2 YSYEKL. V gave up 3 bases and J gave up 3 bases, with 8 bases separating them. The CDR3 coding sequence is TGCGCCAGCAGCCACGGTGGGGCTAATGAAAAACTGTTTTTT. Translating gives CASSHGGANEKLFF.

The chain has TRBV15 and TRBJ1-2, with D perhaps TRBD1 (5 bases). This CDR3 is built from 12 residues. Germline V gene lookup returns CDR1 LNHNV and CDR2 YYDKDF (reference sequence). Deletions cut 5 bases from V and 10 bases from J, with 14 bases between. CDR3: CATSEDLGDYTF. In DNA, the CDR3 is TGTGCCACCAGCGAGGACTTGGGGGACTACACCTTC.

V is TRBV7-2 and J is TRBJ2-5, with D unclear. Germline assignment: CDR1 SGHTA and CDR2 FQGNSA. The CDR3 totals 14 residues. V was clipped by 1 base and J by 5 bases, with 11 bases between them. CDR3 amino acids: CASSLGPTWETQYF. CDR3 DNA: TGTGCCAGCAGCTTAGGACCCACCTGGGAGACCCAGTACTTC.

This clone was observed a few times. V gene TRBV11-3 combines with J gene TRBJ2-3, with 12 bases fitting TRBD2. Germline V lookup: CDR1 SGHNT, CDR2 YENEEA. V shed 6 bases, J shed 4 bases, and the junction held 14 bases outside the gene matches. The CDR3 loop spans 18 amino acids. CDR3 amino acids: CASSLRTTTSGSPDTQYF. In nucleotides, the CDR3 is TGTGCCAGCAGTTTAAGAACCACGACTAGCGGGAGCCCAGATACGCAGTATTTT.

The chain has TRBV4-3 and TRBJ2-5, with 8 bases identical to TRBD1. The germline gives CDR1 LGHNA, CDR2 YSLEER. The V gene end was trimmed by 0 bases and the J gene end by 7 bases; junction bases not matched to a gene: 13. The CDR3 is made up of 17 amino acids. The CDR3 sequence: CASSQERSQGAAGTQYF. As DNA, the CDR3 is TGCGCCAGCAGCCAAGAAAGGTCCCAGGGGGCAGCCGGGACCCAGTACTTC.

This clone qualifies as medium-sized. The CDR3 nucleotides read TGTGCCAGCAGCTCCGGGCTCACGCGGAATCAGCCCCAGCATTTT. The encoded protein is CASSSGLTRNQPQHF. V gene TRBV28 combines with J gene TRBJ1-5; D call uncertain. Germline V CDR1 and CDR2: MDHEN, SYDVKM. V shed 6 bases and J shed 4 bases, with 16 bases lying between them. The CDR3 is made up of 15 amino acids. Drawing the rest from reference TRBV28 and TRBJ1-5, the complete variable domain is DVKVTQSSRYLVKRTGEKVFLECVQDMDHENMFWYRQDPGLGLRLIYFSYDVKMKEKGDIPEGYSVSREKKERFSLILESASTNQTSMYLCASSSGLTRNQPQHFGDGTRLSIL.

The chain is built from TRBV5-5 and TRBJ1-2; the match to TRBD1 covers 10 bases. The CDR3 consists of 13 residues. The trim removed 0 bases at V and 13 bases at J, leaving 6 bases unmatched. The V gene's germline CDR1 is SGHKS and CDR2 YYEKEE (reference sequence). DNA of the CDR3: TGTGCCAGCAGCTTGGCCGGAGACAGGGGGCTCACCTTC. Residues: CASSLAGDRGLTF.

CDR3 nucleotides: TGTGCCAGCAGTGAAGCGCTTCAGGGGGGGCGCGAACAAGAGACCCAGTACTTC. Protein product: CASSEALQGGREQETQYF. V gene TRBV2 combines with J gene TRBJ2-5; D may be TRBD1 or TRBD2 (7 bases each). CDR3 size: 18 residues. The V and J ends lost 0 bases and 2 bases respectively, with 19 bases between them. Germline-derived CDR1 and CDR2 are SNHLY and FYNNEI.

The V gene is TRBV5-6, the J gene TRBJ2-7, with D perhaps TRBD1 (5 bases). CDR1 and CDR2 from the germline V gene are SGHDT and YYEEEE. V was shortened by 0 bases and J by 0 bases, with 13 bases between the two germline ends. The length of the CDR3 is 16 residues. CDR3 protein: CASSLAIWGGSYEQYF. CDR3 coding DNA: TGTGCCAGCAGCTTGGCCATTTGGGGCGGCTCCTACGAGCAGTACTTC.

This sequence joins TRBV28 and TRBJ1-5, with D hard to call. V dropped 3 bases and J dropped 5 bases, with 11 bases sitting between them. The CDR3 sequence is 14 residues long. In germline, CDR1 is MDHEN, CDR2 SYDVKM. CDR3 amino acids: CASSLSLGYQPQHF. For the CDR3, the DNA is TGTGCCAGCAGTTTGTCGCTCGGTTATCAGCCCCAGCATTTT.